The 13 T cell receptor beta chains listed next were all sequenced from one sample in a study of molecular identifiers for immune sequencing clone quantification. MiXCR was run by TCRdb on the PCR reads, yielding one entry per CDR3 protein. The sample holds 85,000 to 100,000 distinct CDR3 sequences, 21% seen once. Source material: naive CD8+ T cells from blood, with Jurkat cell RNA spiked in. Noted subset: FACS-sorted CD8+CD4-CCR7+CD45RA+ naive T cells. The receptor source for this set is a human donor in good health. Some libraries in this study had Jurkat cell RNA spiked in.

This clonotype showed up just a few times. The chain couples TRBV4-1 to TRBJ2-2, with 8 positions matching TRBD1. Germline V gene lookup returns CDR1 MGHRA and CDR2 YSYEKL. This CDR3 is built from 16 residues. With V trimmed by 1 base and J by 5 bases, 6 bases remained unmatched. The CDR3: CASSQVLQGETGELFF. Here the CDR3 DNA reads TGCGCCAGCAGCCAAGTTCTACAGGGGGAGACCGGGGAGCTGTTTTTT.

This clonotype has ten or more counts. The V and J genes are TRBV4-1 and TRBJ2-7; D gene uncertain. The CDR3 loop spans 16 amino acids. Germline CDR1 reads MGHRA; CDR2 reads YSYEKL. V was trimmed by 2 bases and J by 5 bases, leaving 19 bases between them. The CDR3 nucleotides are TGCGCCAGCAGCCAAACTCAACGCCCTATCCCAGACGAGCAGTACTTC. Translating it yields CASSQTQRPIPDEQYF.

This clonotype was seen at least ten times. This chain connects TRBV27 to TRBJ2-7; 8 nucleotides align to TRBD1. CDR3 length equals 14 residues. The V gene end was trimmed by 4 bases and the J gene end by 3 bases; junction bases not matched to a gene: 5. Germline CDR1 and CDR2: MNHEY and SMNVEV (reference sequence). CDR3 DNA sequence: TGTGCCAGCAGTTCCTGGGACAGGTTCTACGAGCAGTACTTC. Encoded protein: CASSSWDRFYEQYF.

As regards this clonotype: This clone may be a read error of a much larger clone one base away. This likely comes from a read error, as the CDR3 has no conserved phenylalanine or tryptophan at its end. V usage is TRBV5-1 and J usage is TRBJ2-3, with D tentatively TRBD2 (5 bases). The CDR3 consists of 14 residues. CDR1 is SGHRS and CDR2 is YFSETQ in the germline V gene. The V and J ends lost 4 bases and 0 bases respectively, with 9 bases between them. The chain's CDR3 is CASSPSGSTDTQYL. Here the CDR3 DNA reads TGCGCCAGCAGCCCCAGCGGTAGCACAGATACGCAGTATCTT.

This clonotype showed up many times. This chain links TRBV5-1 with TRBJ2-1; D is possibly TRBD1 (7 bases). Trimming stripped 1 base from V and 2 bases from J, with 13 bases between. The length of the CDR3 is 16 residues. Looked up from germline, CDR1 is SGHRS and CDR2 is YFSETQ. The CDR3 reads CASSLKGQRAYNEQFF. The CDR3 nucleotides read TGCGCCAGCAGCTTGAAGGGACAGCGGGCCTACAATGAGCAGTTCTTC.

This clonotype showed up many times. V usage is TRBV4-3 and J usage is TRBJ1-5, with 8 bases that match TRBD1. CDR1 and CDR2 from the germline V gene are LGHNA and YSLEER. This CDR3 region has 16 residues. V lost 0 bases, J lost 7 bases, and 8 bases stayed unmatched. The CDR3 DNA follows: TGCGCCAGCAGCCAAGAGAGGACAGGGTTATTACAGCCCCAGCATTTT. This codes for CASSQERTGLLQPQHF.

This clonotype has at least ten counts. DNA of the CDR3: TGTGCCAGCAGCCCCCCCGGGACAGGGTTCTACGAGCAGTACTTC. The encoded protein is CASSPPGTGFYEQYF. The chain joins TRBV28 to TRBJ2-7, with 9 positions matching TRBD1. The germline V gene encodes CDR1 MDHEN and CDR2 SYDVKM. Unmatched junction bases numbered 9, after V lost 6 bases and J lost 3 bases. The CDR3 spans 15 residues.

This clonotype occurred many times. The rearrangement links TRBV6-5 to TRBJ2-5, with D possibly matching TRBD1 (6 bases). V was cut by 0 bases and J by 3 bases, with 17 bases left in between. CDR3 length: 17 amino acids. CDR1 and CDR2 from the germline V gene are MNHEY and SVGAGI. CDR3 amino acids: CASSYSMGQGMEETQYF. The CDR3 coding sequence is TGTGCCAGCAGTTACTCGATGGGGCAGGGGATGGAAGAGACCCAGTACTTC.

This clonotype has a count of ten or more. CDR3 nucleotide sequence: TGCGCCAGCAGCTTGGAAGACCATTGGGAAGAGACCCAGTACTTC. This gives the protein CASSLEDHWEETQYF. V is TRBV5-1 and J is TRBJ2-5; D unresolved. CDR1 and CDR2 from the germline V gene are SGHRS and YFSETQ. Trimming shortened V by 0 bases and J by 3 bases, and 12 bases separated the two germline ends. CDR3 length: 15 amino acids.

The chain uses TRBV4-1 and TRBJ2-7, with unresolved D. In germline, CDR1 is MGHRA, CDR2 YSYEKL. V dropped 0 bases and J dropped 3 bases, with 9 bases sitting between them. This CDR3 region has 14 residues. The chain's CDR3 is CASSQDPRNYEQYF. The CDR3 coding sequence is TGCGCCAGCAGCCAAGATCCCAGAAACTACGAGCAGTACTTC.

This clonotype was picked up a small number of times. The chain recombines TRBV12-5 with TRBJ2-2; unclear D gene. This CDR3 region has 13 residues. Looked up from germline, CDR1 is LGHNT and CDR2 is FRNRAP. Between the trimmed V and J ends, which lost 0 bases and 4 bases, there was a span of 3 bases. Here the CDR3 reads CASGLVFTGELFF. The CDR3 nucleotides read TGTGCTAGTGGTTTGGTTTTCACCGGGGAGCTGTTTTTT.

This clonotype came up many times. The rearrangement uses TRBV27 and TRBJ2-3; D unclear. CDR1 and CDR2 (germline): MNHEY, SMNVEV (reference sequence). The CDR3 sequence is 12 residues long. V was trimmed by 6 bases and J by 3 bases, leaving 7 bases between them. The CDR3 coding sequence is TGTGCCAGCAGCTCTACGACAGATACGCAGTATTTT. Residues: CASSSTTDTQYF.

This clonotype was counted only a few times. The gene calls are TRBV3-2 and TRBJ2-7; TRBD1, the table's D call, was not compared with the DNA. TRBV3-2 is noted as a pseudogene. The CDR3 loop spans 14 amino acids. The CDR3 nucleotides read TGTGCCGGCAGCCGACAGACTAGCTCCTACGAGCAGTACTTC. It is translated as CAGSRQTSSYEQYF.